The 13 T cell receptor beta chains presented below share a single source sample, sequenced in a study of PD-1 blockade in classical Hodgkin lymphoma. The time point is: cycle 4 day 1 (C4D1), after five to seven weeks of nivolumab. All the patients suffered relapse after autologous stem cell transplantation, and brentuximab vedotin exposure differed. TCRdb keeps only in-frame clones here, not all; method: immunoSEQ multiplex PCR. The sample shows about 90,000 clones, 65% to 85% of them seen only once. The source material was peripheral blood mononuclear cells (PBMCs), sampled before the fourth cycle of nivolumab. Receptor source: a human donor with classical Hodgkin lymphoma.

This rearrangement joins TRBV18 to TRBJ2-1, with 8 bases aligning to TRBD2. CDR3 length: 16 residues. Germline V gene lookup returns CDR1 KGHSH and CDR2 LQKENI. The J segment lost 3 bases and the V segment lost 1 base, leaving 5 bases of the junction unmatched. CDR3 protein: CASSPRMLAGYNEQFF. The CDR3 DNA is TGTGCCAGCTCACCACGAATGCTAGCGGGCTACAATGAGCAGTTCTTC.

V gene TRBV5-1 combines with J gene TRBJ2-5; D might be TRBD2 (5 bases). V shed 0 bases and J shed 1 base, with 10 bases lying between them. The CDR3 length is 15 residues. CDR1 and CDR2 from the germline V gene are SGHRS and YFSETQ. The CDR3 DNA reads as TGCGCCAGCAGCTTGGCCATGGGGAGCCAAGAGACCCAGTACTTC. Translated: CASSLAMGSQETQYF.

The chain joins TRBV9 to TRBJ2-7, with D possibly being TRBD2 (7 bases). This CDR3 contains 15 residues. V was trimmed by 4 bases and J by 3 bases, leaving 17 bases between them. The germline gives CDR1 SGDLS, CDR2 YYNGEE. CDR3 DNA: TGTGCCAGCAGCCCGGGGGGCACAATTGGCTACGAGCAGTACTTC. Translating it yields CASSPGGTIGYEQYF.

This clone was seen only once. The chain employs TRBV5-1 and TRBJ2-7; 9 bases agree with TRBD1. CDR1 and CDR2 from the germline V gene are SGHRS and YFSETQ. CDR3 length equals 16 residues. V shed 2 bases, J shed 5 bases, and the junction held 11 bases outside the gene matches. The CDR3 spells CASSLGSGTGFHEQYF. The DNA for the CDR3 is TGCGCCAGCAGCTTAGGTTCCGGGACAGGGTTCCACGAGCAGTACTTC. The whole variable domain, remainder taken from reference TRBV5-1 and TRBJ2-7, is KAGVTQTPRYLIKTRGQQVTLSCSPISGHRSVSWYQQTPGQGLQFLFEYFSETQRNKGNFPGRFSGRQFSNSRSEMNVSTLELGDSALYLCASSLGSGTGFHEQYFGPGTRLTVT.

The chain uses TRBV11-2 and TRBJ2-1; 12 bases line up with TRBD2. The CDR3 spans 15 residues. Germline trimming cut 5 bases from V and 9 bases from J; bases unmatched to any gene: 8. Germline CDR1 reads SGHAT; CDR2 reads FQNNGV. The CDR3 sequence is CASSATSGSGGEQFF. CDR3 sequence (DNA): TGTGCCAGCAGCGCGACTAGCGGGAGTGGTGGTGAGCAGTTCTTC.

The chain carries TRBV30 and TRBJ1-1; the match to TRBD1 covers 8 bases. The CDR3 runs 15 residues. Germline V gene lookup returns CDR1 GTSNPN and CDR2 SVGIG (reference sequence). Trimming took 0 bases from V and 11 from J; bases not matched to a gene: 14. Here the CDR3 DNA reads TGTGCCTGGAGTGTACGTGACAGGGGTGTCCTGTGGGCTTTCTTT. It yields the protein CAWSVRDRGVLWAFF.

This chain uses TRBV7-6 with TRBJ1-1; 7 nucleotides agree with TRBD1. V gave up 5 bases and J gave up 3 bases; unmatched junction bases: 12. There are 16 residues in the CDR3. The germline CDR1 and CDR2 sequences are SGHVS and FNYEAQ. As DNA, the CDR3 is TGTGCCAGCAGCCTCGACAGGGAAAGTGGGGACACTGAAGCTTTCTTT. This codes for CASSLDRESGDTEAFF.

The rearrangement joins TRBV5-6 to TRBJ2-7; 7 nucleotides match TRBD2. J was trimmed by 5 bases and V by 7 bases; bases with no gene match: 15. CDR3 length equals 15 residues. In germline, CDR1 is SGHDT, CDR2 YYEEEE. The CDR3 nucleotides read TGTGCCAGCTTCCTGTGGGGAGGGGCGGCAAACGAGCAGTACTTC. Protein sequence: CASFLWGGAANEQYF.

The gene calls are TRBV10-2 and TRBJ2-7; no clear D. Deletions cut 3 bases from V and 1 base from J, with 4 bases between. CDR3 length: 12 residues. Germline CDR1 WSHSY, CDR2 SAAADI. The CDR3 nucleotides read TGCGCCAGCAGTGACGTTTCCTACGAGCAGTACTTC. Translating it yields CASSDVSYEQYF.

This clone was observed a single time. This CDR3 reads CSVEDRGDTEAFF. In DNA, the CDR3 is TGCAGCGTTGAGGACAGAGGAGACACTGAAGCTTTCTTT. This sequence joins TRBV29-1 and TRBJ1-1; D is perhaps TRBD1 (6 bases). This CDR3 is 13 amino acids long. CDR1 is SQVTM and CDR2 is ANQGSEA in the germline V gene. With 3 bases removed from V and 3 bases from J, the gap between germline ends came to 11 bases.

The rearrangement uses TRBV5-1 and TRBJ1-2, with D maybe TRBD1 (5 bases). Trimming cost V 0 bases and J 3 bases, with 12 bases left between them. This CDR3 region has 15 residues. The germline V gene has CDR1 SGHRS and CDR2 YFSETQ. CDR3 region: CASSLGAGTHYGYTF. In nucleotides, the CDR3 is TGCGCCAGCAGCTTGGGGGCAGGGACCCACTATGGCTACACCTTC. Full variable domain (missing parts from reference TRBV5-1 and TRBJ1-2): KAGVTQTPRYLIKTRGQQVTLSCSPISGHRSVSWYQQTPGQGLQFLFEYFSETQRNKGNFPGRFSGRQFSNSRSEMNVSTLELGDSALYLCASSLGAGTHYGYTFGSGTRLTVV.

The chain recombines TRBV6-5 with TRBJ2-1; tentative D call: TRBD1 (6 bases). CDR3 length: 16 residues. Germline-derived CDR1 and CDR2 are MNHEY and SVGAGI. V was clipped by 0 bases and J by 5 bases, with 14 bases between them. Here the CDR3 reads CASSYSNTGFNNEQFF. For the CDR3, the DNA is TGTGCCAGCAGTTACTCGAACACAGGGTTCAACAATGAGCAGTTCTTC.

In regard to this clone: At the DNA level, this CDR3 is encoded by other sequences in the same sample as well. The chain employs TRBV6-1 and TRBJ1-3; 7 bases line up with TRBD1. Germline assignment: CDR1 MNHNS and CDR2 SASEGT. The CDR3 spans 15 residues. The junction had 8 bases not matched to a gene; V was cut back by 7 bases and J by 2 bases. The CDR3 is CASTRDRSTGNTIYF. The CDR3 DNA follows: TGTGCCAGCACTCGGGACAGATCGACTGGAAACACCATATATTTT.